This is a list of T cell receptor beta chains from one sample in a study of cytomegalovirus exposure and HLA in healthy donors. Profiled with immunoSEQ multiplex PCR; TCRdb holds only in-frame clones, not every one. This table has 75,000 to 100,000 clones, around 80% appearing once. Sample: PBMCs. Receptor source: a man aged 25 to 45 in good health and CMV-seronegative. Both conserved end residues are part of each CDR3. The D gene is left open where the match is weak.

d_gene,v_gene,j_gene,CDR3aa,CDR3nt
NA,TRBV25-1,TRBJ1-2,CASSEWAHHGYTF,TGTGCCAGCAGTGAATGGGCCCACCACGGCTACACCTTC
TRBD1,TRBV7-2,TRBJ2-1,CASSLRGQYNEQFF,TGTGCCAGCAGCTTACGGGGACAGTACAATGAGCAGTTCTTC
NA,TRBV5-1,TRBJ1-1,CASSWSGGSNTEAFF,TGCGCCAGCAGCTGGTCGGGGGGGTCGAACACTGAAGCTTTCTTT
NA,TRBV21-1,TRBJ2-3,CASSKAWGPTLADTQYF,TGTGCCAGCAGCAAAGCTTGGGGCCCGACCCTGGCAGATACGCAGTATTTT
TRBD1,TRBV7-8,TRBJ2-1,CASSLDRSPYNEQFF,TGTGCCAGCAGCTTGGACAGGTCTCCATACAATGAGCAGTTCTTC
TRBD1,TRBV7-8,TRBJ1-1,CASSLVTGGNTEAFF,TGTGCCAGCAGCTTAGTCACAGGGGGTAACACTGAAGCTTTCTTT
NA,TRBV6-4,TRBJ1-2,CASSDRGYGYTF,TGTGCCAGCAGTGACCGGGGGTATGGCTACACCTTC
NA,TRBV4-3,TRBJ2-7,CASSRGGGVYEQYF,TGCGCCAGCAGCCGAGGGGGGGGCGTCTACGAGCAGTACTTC
NA,TRBV7-9,TRBJ1-5,CASSLDISNQPQHF,TGTGCCAGCAGCTTAGATATTAGCAATCAGCCCCAGCATTTT
TRBD1,TRBV4-3,TRBJ2-1,CASSQDLTGGYNEQFF,TGCGCCAGCAGCCAAGATTTGACAGGGGGATACAATGAGCAGTTCTTC
TRBD1,TRBV14,TRBJ1-4,CASSPTWDRGREKLFF,TGTGCCAGCAGCCCGACTTGGGACAGGGGGCGGGAAAAACTGTTTTTT
TRBD1,TRBV2,TRBJ1-2,CASSEKGGQNLNYGYTF,TGTGCCAGCAGTGAAAAAGGGGGACAGAACCTTAACTATGGCTACACCTTC
TRBD1,TRBV19,TRBJ1-1,CASAGTGRTEAFF,TGTGCCAGTGCCGGGACAGGGCGGACTGAAGCTTTCTTT
NA,TRBV7-9,TRBJ1-1,CASSLANPTVNTEAFF,TGTGCCAGCAGCTTAGCGAACCCAACTGTGAACACTGAAGCTTTCTTT
NA,TRBV29-1,TRBJ1-4,CSAGGGGEGVYEKLFF,TGCAGCGCTGGAGGAGGAGGGGAGGGGGTTTATGAAAAACTGTTTTTT